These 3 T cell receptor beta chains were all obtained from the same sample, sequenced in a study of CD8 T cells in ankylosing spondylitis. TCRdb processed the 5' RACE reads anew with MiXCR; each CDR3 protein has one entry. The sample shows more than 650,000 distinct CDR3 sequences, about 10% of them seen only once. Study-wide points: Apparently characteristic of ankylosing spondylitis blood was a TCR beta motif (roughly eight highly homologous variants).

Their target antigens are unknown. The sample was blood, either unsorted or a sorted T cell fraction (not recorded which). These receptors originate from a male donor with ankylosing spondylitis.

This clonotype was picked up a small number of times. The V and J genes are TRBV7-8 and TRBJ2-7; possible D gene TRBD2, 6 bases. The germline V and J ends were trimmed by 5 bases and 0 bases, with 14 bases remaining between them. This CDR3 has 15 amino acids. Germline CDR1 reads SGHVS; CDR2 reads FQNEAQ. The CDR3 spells CASSQIADLSYEQYF. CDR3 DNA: TGTGCCAGCAGCCAGATAGCGGACCTCTCCTACGAGCAGTACTTC.

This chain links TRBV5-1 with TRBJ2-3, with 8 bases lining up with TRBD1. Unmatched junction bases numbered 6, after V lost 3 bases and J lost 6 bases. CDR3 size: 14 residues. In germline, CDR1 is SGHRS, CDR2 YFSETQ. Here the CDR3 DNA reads TGCGCCAGCAGCTGGGGACAGGTTGGTGATACGCAGTATTTT. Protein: CASSWGQVGDTQYF. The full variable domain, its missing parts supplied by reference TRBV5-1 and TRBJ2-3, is KAGVTQTPRYLIKTRGQQVTLSCSPISGHRSVSWYQQTPGQGLQFLFEYFSETQRNKGNFPGRFSGRQFSNSRSEMNVSTLELGDSALYLCASSWGQVGDTQYFGPGTRLTVL.

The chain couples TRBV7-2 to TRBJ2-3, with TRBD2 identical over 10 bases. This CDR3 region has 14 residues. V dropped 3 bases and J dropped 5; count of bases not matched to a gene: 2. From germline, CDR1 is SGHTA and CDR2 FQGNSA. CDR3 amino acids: CASSLVAGGDTQYF. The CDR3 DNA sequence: TGTGCCAGCAGCTTGGTAGCGGGAGGAGATACGCAGTATTTT.